This T cell receptor (beta chain) derives from a study of blood T cell repertoires in COVID-19. In the study overall: COVID-19 samples from acute and convalescent phases originated in the United States, Italy and Spain.

Looked up from germline, CDR1 is MNHEY and CDR2 is SVGAGI. The junction had 8 bases not matched to a gene; V was cut back by 7 bases and J by 3 bases. The CDR3 extends over 15 amino acids. Sequenced by immunoSEQ multiplex PCR; TCRdb stores in-frame clones only, minus some. The sample has tens of thousands of clones, around four fifths seen once. The rearrangement links TRBV6-5 to TRBJ2-7; TRBD2 aligns across 11 bases. This TCR was sampled from a human donor with acute or convalescent COVID-19. The donor label of this sample is uncertain. The specimen sequenced was peripheral blood. This CDR3 reads CASTPGLAGGYEQYF. The CDR3, as DNA: TGTGCCAGCACTCCTGGACTAGCGGGCGGCTACGAGCAGTACTTC.